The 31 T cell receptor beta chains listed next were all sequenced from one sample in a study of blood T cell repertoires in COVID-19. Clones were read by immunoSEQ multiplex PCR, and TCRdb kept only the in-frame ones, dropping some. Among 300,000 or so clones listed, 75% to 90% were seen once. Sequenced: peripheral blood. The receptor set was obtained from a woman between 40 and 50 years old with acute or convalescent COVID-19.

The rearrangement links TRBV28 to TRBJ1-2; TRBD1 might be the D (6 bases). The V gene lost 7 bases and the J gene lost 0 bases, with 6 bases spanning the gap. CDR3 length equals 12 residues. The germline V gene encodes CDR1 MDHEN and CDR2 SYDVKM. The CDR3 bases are TGTGCCAGCAAGGGGGCTAACTATGGCTACACCTTC. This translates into CASKGANYGYTF.

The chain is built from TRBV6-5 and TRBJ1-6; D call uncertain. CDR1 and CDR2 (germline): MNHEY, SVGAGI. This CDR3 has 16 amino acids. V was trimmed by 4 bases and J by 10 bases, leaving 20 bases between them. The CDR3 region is CASSLGRDLRNSPLHF. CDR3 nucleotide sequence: TGTGCCAGCAGTTTAGGTAGAGATCTCAGGAACTCACCCCTCCACTTT.

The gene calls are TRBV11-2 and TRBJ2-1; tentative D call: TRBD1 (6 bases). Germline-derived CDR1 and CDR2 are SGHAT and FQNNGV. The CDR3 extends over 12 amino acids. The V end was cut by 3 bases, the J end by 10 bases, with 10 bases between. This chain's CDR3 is CASSFRTAEQFF. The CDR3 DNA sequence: TGTGCCAGCAGCTTCCGGACAGCCGAGCAGTTCTTC.

Written as DNA, the CDR3 is TGTGCCAGCAGCGTGAAGGGAGACACTGAAGCTTTCTTT. It yields the protein CASSVKGDTEAFF. The gene calls are TRBV9 and TRBJ1-1; D unclear. The length of the CDR3 is 13 residues. Germline CDR1 is SGDLS and CDR2 is YYNGEE. V was cut by 2 bases and J by 3 bases, with 8 bases left in between.

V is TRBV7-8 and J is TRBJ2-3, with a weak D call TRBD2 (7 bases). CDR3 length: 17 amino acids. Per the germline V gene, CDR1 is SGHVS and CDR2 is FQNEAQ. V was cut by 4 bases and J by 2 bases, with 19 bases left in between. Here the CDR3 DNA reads TGTGCCAGCAGCTCGCCTTGGGGGGGGCTGTTCACAGATACGCAGTATTTT. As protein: CASSSPWGGLFTDTQYF.

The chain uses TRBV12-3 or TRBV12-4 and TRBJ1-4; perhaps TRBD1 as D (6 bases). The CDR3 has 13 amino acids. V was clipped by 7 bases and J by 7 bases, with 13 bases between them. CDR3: CASTIRGGEKLFF. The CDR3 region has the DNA TGTGCCAGCACCATCAGGGGTGGTGAAAAACTGTTTTTT.

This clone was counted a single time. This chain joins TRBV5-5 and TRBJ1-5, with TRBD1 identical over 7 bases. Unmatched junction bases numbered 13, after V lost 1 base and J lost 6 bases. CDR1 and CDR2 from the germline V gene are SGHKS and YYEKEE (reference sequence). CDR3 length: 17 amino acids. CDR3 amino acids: CASSLSSLAGGSQPQHF. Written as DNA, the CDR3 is TGTGCCAGCAGCTTGTCATCTTTAGCAGGGGGAAGTCAGCCCCAGCATTTT.

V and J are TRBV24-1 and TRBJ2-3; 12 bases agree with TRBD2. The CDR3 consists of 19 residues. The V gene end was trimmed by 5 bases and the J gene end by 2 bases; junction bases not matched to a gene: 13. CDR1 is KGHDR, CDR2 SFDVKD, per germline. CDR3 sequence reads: CATSVPTSGGPTYTDTQYF. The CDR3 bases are TGTGCCACCAGTGTCCCGACTAGCGGGGGCCCGACCTACACAGATACGCAGTATTTT.

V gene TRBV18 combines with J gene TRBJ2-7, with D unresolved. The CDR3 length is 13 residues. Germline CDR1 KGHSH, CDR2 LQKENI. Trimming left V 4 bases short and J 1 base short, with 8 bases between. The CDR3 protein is CASSLEVSYEQYV. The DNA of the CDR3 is TGTGCCAGCTCACTCGAGGTTTCCTACGAGCAGTACGTC.

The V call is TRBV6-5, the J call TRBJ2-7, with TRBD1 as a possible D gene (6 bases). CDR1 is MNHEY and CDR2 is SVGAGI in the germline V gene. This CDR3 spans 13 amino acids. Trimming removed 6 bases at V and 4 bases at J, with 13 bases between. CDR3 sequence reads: CASSRGGFYEQYV. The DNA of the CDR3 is TGTGCCAGCAGCAGGGGTGGCTTTTACGAGCAGTACGTC.

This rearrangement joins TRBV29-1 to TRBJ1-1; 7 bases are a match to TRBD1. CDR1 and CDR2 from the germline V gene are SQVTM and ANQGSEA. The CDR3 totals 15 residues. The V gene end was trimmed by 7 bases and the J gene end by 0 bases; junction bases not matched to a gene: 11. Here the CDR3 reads CSAGPPQGMNTEAFF. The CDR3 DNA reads TGCAGCGCTGGACCTCCACAGGGGATGAACACTGAAGCTTTCTTT.

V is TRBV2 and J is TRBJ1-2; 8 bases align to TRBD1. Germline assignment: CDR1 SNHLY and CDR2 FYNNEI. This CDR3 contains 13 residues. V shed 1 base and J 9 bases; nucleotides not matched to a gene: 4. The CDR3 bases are TGTGCCAGCAGTGAAGGGACAGGGCTTAGCTACACCTTC. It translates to CASSEGTGLSYTF.

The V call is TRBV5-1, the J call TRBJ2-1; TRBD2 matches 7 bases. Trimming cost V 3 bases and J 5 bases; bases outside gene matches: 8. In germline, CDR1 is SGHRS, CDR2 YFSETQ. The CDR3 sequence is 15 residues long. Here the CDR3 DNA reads TGCGCCAGCAGCTCACTAGCGACGCCTCACAATGAGCAGTTCTTC. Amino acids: CASSSLATPHNEQFF.

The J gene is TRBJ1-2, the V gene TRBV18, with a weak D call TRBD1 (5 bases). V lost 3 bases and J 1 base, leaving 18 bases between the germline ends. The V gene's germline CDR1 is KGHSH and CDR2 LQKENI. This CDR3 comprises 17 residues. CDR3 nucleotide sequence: TGTGCCAGCTCACCGGGGGGTTCGGTTGGAGGTAACTATGGCTACACCTTC. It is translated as CASSPGGSVGGNYGYTF.

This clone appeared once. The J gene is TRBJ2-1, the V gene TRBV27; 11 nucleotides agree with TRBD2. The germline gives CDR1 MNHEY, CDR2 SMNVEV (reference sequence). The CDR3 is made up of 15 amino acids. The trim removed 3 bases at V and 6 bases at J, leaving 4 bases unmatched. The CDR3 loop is CASSFGLAGGNEQFF. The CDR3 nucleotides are TGTGCCAGCAGTTTCGGGCTAGCGGGGGGCAATGAGCAGTTCTTC.

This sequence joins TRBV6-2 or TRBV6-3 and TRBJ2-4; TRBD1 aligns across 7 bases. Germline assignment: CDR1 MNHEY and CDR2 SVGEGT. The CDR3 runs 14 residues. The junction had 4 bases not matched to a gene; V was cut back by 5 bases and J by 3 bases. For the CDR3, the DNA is TGTGCCAGCAGTAAGGACAGGAGCAAAAACATTCAGTACTTC. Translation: CASSKDRSKNIQYF.

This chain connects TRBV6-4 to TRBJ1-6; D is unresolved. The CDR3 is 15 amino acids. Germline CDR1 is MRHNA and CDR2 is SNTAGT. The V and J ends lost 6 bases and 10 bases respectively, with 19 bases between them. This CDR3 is CASSLRGGSTSPLHF. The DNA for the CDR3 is TGTGCCAGCAGCCTACGGGGAGGGTCTACCTCACCCCTCCACTTT.

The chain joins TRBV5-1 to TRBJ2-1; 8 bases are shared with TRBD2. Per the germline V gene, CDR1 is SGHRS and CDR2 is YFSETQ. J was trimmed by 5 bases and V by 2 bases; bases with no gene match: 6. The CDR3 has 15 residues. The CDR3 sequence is CASSFMAGGNNEQFF. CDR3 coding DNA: TGCGCCAGCAGCTTCATGGCGGGGGGAAACAATGAGCAGTTCTTC.

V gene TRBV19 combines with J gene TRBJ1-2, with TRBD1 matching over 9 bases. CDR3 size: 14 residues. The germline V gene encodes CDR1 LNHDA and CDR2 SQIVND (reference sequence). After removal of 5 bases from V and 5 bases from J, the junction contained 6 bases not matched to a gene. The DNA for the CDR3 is TGTGCCAGTAGTTTGGGGACAGGGAGTTATGGCTACACCTTC. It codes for CASSLGTGSYGYTF.

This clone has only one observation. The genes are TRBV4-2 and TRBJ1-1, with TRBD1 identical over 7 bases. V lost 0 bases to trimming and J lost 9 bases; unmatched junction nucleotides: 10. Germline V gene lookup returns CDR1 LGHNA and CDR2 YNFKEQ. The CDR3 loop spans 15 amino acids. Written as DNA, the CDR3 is TGTGCCAGCAGCCAAGATCGGGACAGTAAGTCCCAAGCTTTCTTT. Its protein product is CASSQDRDSKSQAFF.

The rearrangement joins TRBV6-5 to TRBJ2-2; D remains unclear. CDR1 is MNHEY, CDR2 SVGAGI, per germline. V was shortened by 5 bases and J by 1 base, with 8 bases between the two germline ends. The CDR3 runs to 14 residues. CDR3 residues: CASSTDWNTGELFF. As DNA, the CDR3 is TGTGCCAGCAGTACCGACTGGAACACCGGGGAGCTGTTTTTT.

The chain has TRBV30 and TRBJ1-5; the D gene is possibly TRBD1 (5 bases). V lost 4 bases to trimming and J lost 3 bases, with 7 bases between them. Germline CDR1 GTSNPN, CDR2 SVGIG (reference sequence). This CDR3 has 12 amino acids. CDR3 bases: TGTGCCTGGAACGGACACAATCAGCCCCAGCATTTT. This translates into CAWNGHNQPQHF.

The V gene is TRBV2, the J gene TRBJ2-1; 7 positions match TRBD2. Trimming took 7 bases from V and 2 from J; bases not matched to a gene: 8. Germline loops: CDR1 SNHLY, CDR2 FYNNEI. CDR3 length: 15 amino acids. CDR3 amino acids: CASIPWGGAYNEQFF. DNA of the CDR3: TGTGCCAGCATTCCCTGGGGGGGGGCCTACAATGAGCAGTTCTTC.

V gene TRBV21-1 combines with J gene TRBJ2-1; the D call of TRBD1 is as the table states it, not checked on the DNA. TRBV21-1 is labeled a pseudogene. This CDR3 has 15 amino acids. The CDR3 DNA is TGTGCCAGCAGCAAAGAGGACAGAACAGACAATGAGCAGTTCTTC. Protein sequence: CASSKEDRTDNEQFF.

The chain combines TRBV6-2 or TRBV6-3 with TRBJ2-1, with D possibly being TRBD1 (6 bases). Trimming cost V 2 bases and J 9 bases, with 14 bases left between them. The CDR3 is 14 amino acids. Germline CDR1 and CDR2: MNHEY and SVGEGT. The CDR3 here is CASSYVGAHGEQFF. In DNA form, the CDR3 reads TGTGCCAGCAGTTACGTGGGGGCACACGGTGAGCAGTTCTTC.

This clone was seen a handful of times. The CDR3 region has the DNA TGTGCCAGCAGTCAACACAGGGCGTGGAACACTGAAGCTTTCTTT. Protein: CASSQHRAWNTEAFF. The gene calls are TRBV2 and TRBJ1-1; the D gene is possibly TRBD1 (6 bases). Germline CDR1 reads SNHLY; CDR2 reads FYNNEI. This CDR3 is built from 15 residues. Trimming cost V 5 bases and J 1 base, with 14 bases left between them.

The CDR3 region is CASRPSLIRGAYNTGELFF. CDR3 nucleotides: TGTGCCAGCAGACCCAGCTTAATTCGGGGGGCATATAACACCGGGGAGCTGTTTTTT. The rearrangement links TRBV27 to TRBJ2-2, with D possibly TRBD2 on 7 matching bases. The CDR3 has 19 residues. Trimming removed 6 bases at V and 2 bases at J, with 25 bases between. Germline V gives CDR1 MNHEY, CDR2 SMNVEV (reference sequence).

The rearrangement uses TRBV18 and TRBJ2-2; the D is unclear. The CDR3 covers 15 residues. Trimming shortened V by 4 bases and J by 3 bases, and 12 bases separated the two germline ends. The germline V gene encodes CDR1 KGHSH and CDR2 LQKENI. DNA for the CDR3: TGTGCCAGCTCACTCGGCAGGCCCGACACCGGGGAGCTGTTTTTT. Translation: CASSLGRPDTGELFF.

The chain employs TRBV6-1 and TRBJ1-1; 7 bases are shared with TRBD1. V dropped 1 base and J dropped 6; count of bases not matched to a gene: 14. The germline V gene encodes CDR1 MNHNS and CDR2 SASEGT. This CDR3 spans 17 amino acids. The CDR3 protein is CASSEGAPRGRLPEAFF. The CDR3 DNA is TGTGCCAGCAGTGAAGGGGCTCCGAGGGGGCGTTTGCCTGAAGCTTTCTTT.

Here the CDR3 reads CASSPQGGNYGYTF. DNA of the CDR3: TGTGCCAGCAGCCCACAGGGGGGAAACTATGGCTACACCTTC. The chain employs TRBV5-5 and TRBJ1-2; TRBD1 aligns across 8 bases. V was pared by 4 bases and J by 2 bases, with 4 bases of the junction left unmatched. This CDR3 has 14 amino acids. Germline V gene lookup returns CDR1 SGHKS and CDR2 YYEKEE (reference sequence).

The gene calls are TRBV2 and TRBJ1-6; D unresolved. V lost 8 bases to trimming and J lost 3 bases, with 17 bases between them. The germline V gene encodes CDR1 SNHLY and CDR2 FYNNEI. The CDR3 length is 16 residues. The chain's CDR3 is CASGFSPDFYNSPLHF. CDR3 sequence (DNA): TGTGCCAGCGGGTTCAGTCCAGACTTCTATAATTCACCCCTCCACTTT.